This TCR beta chain was captured in a study of identical twins. Each CDR3 protein gets one entry after TCRdb re-called the 5' RACE reads with MiXCR. The sample carries about 730,000 distinct CDR3 sequences, 21% recorded once. There are 15 residues in the CDR3. Germline values: CDR1 SGHTA, CDR2 FQGNSA. The V gene end was trimmed by 3 bases and the J gene end by 5 bases; junction bases not matched to a gene: 4. The sample was also linked to a second study, of T cells expressing NK-cell markers.

The sample consisted of PBMCs. The receptor was derived from a woman aged 18 to 35 in good health. V usage is TRBV7-2 and J usage is TRBJ2-7; 13 nucleotides match TRBD2. In DNA, the CDR3 is TGTGCCAGCAGCTTGAGACTAGCGGGAGGAAACGAGCAGTACTTC. It codes for CASSLRLAGGNEQYF.